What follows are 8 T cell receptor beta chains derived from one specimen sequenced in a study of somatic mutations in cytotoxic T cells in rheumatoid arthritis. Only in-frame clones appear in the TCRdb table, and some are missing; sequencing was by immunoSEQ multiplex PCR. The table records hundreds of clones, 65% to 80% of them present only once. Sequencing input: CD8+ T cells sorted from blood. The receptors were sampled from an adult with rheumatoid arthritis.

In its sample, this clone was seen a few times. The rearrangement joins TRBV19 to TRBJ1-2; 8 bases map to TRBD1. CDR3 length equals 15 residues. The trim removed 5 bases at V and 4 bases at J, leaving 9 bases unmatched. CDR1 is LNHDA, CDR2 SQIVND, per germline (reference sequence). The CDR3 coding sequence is TGTGCCAGTAGTCCGACGGACAGGGCCTCCTATGGCTACACCTTC. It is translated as CASSPTDRASYGYTF.

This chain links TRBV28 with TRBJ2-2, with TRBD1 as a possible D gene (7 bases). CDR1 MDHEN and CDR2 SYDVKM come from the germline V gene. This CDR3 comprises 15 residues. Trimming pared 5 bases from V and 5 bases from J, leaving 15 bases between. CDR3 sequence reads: CASSGGGARTGELFF. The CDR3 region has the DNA TGTGCCAGCAGTGGAGGGGGCGCAAGGACCGGGGAGCTGTTTTTT.

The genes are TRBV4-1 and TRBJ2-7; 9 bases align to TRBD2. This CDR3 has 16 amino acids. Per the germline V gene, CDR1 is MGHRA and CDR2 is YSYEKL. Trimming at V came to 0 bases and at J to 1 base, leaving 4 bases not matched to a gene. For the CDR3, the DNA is TGCGCCAGCAGCCAAGATAGCGGGGGCCTTTCCTACGAGCAGTACTTC. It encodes CASSQDSGGLSYEQYF.

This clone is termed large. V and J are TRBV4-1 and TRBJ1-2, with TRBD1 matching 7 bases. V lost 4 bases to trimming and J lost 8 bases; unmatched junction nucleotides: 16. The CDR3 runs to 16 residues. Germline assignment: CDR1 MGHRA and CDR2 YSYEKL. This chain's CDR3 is CASSLQGDGGGVGYTF. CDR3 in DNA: TGCGCCAGCAGCCTCCAGGGGGATGGTGGGGGGGTAGGCTACACCTTC.

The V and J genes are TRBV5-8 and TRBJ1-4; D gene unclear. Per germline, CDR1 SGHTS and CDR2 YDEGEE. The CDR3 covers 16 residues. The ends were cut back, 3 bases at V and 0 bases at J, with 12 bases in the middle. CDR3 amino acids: CASSSPDGATNEKLFF. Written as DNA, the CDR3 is TGTGCCAGCAGCTCCCCTGACGGTGCAACTAATGAAAAACTGTTTTTT.

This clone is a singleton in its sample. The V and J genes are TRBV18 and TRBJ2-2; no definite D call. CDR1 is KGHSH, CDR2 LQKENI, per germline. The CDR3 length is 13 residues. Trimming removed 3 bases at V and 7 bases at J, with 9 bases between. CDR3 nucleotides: TGTGCCAGCTCACCCCAGAAAAGCGGGGAGCTGTTTTTT. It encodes CASSPQKSGELFF.

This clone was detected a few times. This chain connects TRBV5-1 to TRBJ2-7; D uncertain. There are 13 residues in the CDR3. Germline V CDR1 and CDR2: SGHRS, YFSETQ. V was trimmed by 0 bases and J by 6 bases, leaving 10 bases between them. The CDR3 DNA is TGCGCCAGCAGCTTGGAGGGTCGGTCCGAGCAGTACTTC. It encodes CASSLEGRSEQYF. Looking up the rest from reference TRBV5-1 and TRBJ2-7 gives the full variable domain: KAGVTQTPRYLIKTRGQQVTLSCSPISGHRSVSWYQQTPGQGLQFLFEYFSETQRNKGNFPGRFSGRQFSNSRSEMNVSTLELGDSALYLCASSLEGRSEQYFGPGTRLTVT.

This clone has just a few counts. CDR3 sequence (DNA): TGTGCCAGCAGCCTCTCCCCGAGGCAGCCCCAGCATTTT. Encoded protein: CASSLSPRQPQHF. The chain links TRBV14 to TRBJ1-5; D remains unclear. Trimming shortened V by 4 bases and J by 7 bases, and 11 bases separated the two germline ends. This CDR3 region has 13 residues. The germline gives CDR1 SGHDN, CDR2 FVKESK.